This T cell receptor (beta chain) originates from a study of OX40 agonist ivuxolimab in advanced cancers. The overall study: Head and neck, renal cell, melanoma or hepatocellular carcinoma were the cancers that dose-escalation patients had. General study findings and limits: CD8+ T cells were the subset that, on average, had more expanded clones than CD4+.

Trimming removed 5 bases from V and 1 base from J, with 5 bases in between. This CDR3 spans 12 amino acids. Per the germline V gene, CDR1 is SEHNR and CDR2 is FQNEAQ (reference sequence). As for this clone: No antigen is known for it.

The repertoire was sequenced with immunoSEQ multiplex PCR; TCRdb's copy has only in-frame clones and lacks some. Of tens of thousands of clones in the sample, around 87% were seen once. At baseline, cycle 4 day 1, and cycle 7 day 1, blood was sampled. The sample consisted of CD4+ or CD8+ T cells sorted from blood, taken in a trial of the OX40 agonist ivuxolimab. The TCR sequence derives from an adult with an advanced solid tumor such as melanoma, head and neck, liver or kidney cancer. This chain connects TRBV7-9 to TRBJ1-1; unclear D gene. The CDR3 bases are TGTGCCAGCAGCGAGTCGAACACTGAAGCTTTCTTT. This translates into CASSESNTEAFF.